A selection of T cell receptor beta chains follows, all from one sample in a study of beta chain features in type 1 diabetes. Sequencing was performed with immunoSEQ multiplex PCR; in TCRdb, only in-frame clones are kept and a portion is missing. The sample shows fewer than 150,000 clones, 6% to 7.5% of them seen only once. Sequenced input: central memory CD4+ T cells from blood. The receptors shown here come from a woman aged 30 to 39 in good health. CDR3s include the opening cysteine and the closing phenylalanine or tryptophan. D genes are given only for firm matches. Rows give clone size only sometimes, using once, few, many, or a class for an expanded clone.

J: TRBJ1-4
size: NA
V: TRBV28
D: NA
DNA: TGTGCCAGCAGCTATGGGCAAGGGGGAGTTGAAAAACTGTTTTTT
CDR3: CASSYGQGGVEKLFF

J: TRBJ1-1
size: many
V: TRBV7-9
D: NA
DNA: TGTGCCAGCAGCTTGACGCAGGAAGACACTGAAGCTTTCTTT
CDR3: CASSLTQEDTEAFF

J: TRBJ1-1
size: NA
V: TRBV7-3
D: NA
DNA: TGTGCCAGCAGCTCCGGCGCAGGAAACACTGAAGCTTTCTTT
CDR3: CASSSGAGNTEAFF

J: TRBJ2-5
size: NA
V: TRBV10-3
D: TRBD2
DNA: TGTGCCATCAGTGAGTCGAGCGGGGTCAATTGGGAGACCCAGTACTTC
CDR3: CAISESSGVNWETQYF

J: TRBJ2-7
size: NA
V: TRBV4-1
D: TRBD2
DNA: TGCGCCAGCAGCCAAGAAGGGCTAGCGGGACACTACGAGCAGTACTTC
CDR3: CASSQEGLAGHYEQYF

J: TRBJ2-1
size: NA
V: TRBV4-3
D: NA
DNA: TGCGCCAGCAGCCAAGGCAGGGCCAATGAGCAGTTCTTC
CDR3: CASSQGRANEQFF

J: TRBJ2-3
size: NA
V: TRBV4-3
D: TRBD2
DNA: TGCGCCAGCAGCCAAGACGTGCTAGCGGGAGCCCCCGATACGCAGTATTTT
CDR3: CASSQDVLAGAPDTQYF

J: TRBJ2-3
size: few
V: TRBV29-1
D: TRBD2
DNA: TGCAGCGTTTGGACTAGCGGGAGACTGGCAGATACGCAGTATTTT
CDR3: CSVWTSGRLADTQYF

J: TRBJ1-1
size: few
V: TRBV14
D: TRBD1
DNA: TGTGCCAGCAGCCTCTCGGGTCAGGGGGCCTACACTGAAGCTTTCTTT
CDR3: CASSLSGQGAYTEAFF

J: TRBJ2-5
size: NA
V: TRBV7-2
D: TRBD2
DNA: TGTGCCAGCAGCCCCGGGACTAGCGGGGGCCAAGAGACCCAGTACTTC
CDR3: CASSPGTSGGQETQYF

J: TRBJ2-1
size: NA
V: TRBV11-1
D: TRBD2
DNA: TGTGCCAGCAGCAAGGCCGGGACTAGGTTCTTC
CDR3: CASSKAGTRFF

J: TRBJ2-7
size: many
V: TRBV29-1
D: TRBD2
DNA: TGCAGCGCCGTTCCGGGAGGATCAGTCTACGAGCAGTACTTC
CDR3: CSAVPGGSVYEQYF

J: TRBJ1-1
size: few
V: TRBV7-8
D: NA
DNA: TGTGCCAGCAGCTTAGCGATCGGCGGGGCCAGTGAAGCTTTCTTT
CDR3: CASSLAIGGASEAFF

J: TRBJ2-7
size: few
V: TRBV27
D: NA
DNA: TGTGCCAGCAGTTTCTCCGGGACTTCCCCCTACGAGCAGTACTTC
CDR3: CASSFSGTSPYEQYF

J: TRBJ2-2
size: few
V: TRBV7-9
D: TRBD2
DNA: TGTGCCAGCAGCTCTAGCGGGAGCTACACCGGGGAGCTGTTTTTT
CDR3: CASSSSGSYTGELFF

J: TRBJ2-5
size: NA
V: TRBV28
D: TRBD1
DNA: TGTGCCAGCCGGACAGGGGGGATCCAAGAGACCCAGTACTTC
CDR3: CASRTGGIQETQYF

J: TRBJ2-3
size: NA
V: TRBV11-2
D: NA
DNA: TGTGCCAGCAGCTTAGTCAGGGGAGTAGGAAATACGCAGTATTTT
CDR3: CASSLVRGVGNTQYF

J: TRBJ2-3
size: NA
V: TRBV4-3
D: TRBD2
DNA: TGCGCCAGCAGCCAAGGACTAGCGGGAGGAGGTACAGATACGCAGTATTTT
CDR3: CASSQGLAGGGTDTQYF

J: TRBJ2-4
size: NA
V: TRBV19
D: TRBD2
DNA: TGTGCCAGTAGTCTCGGGACTAGCGGGAGGGCCGGTGGGGACATTCAGTACTTC
CDR3: CASSLGTSGRAGGDIQYF

J: TRBJ2-2
size: NA
V: TRBV18
D: NA
DNA: TGTGCCAGCTCACCAGGGAGTGGGGACACCGGGGAGCTGTTTTTT
CDR3: CASSPGSGDTGELFF

J: TRBJ2-6
size: NA
V: TRBV5-5
D: NA
DNA: TGTGCCAGCAGCCTTGACAGGTCGGGGGCCAACGTCCTGACTTTC
CDR3: CASSLDRSGANVLTF

J: TRBJ2-3
size: few
V: TRBV7-3
D: TRBD2
DNA: TGTGCCAGCAGCCTAGGGGGACTAGCGGGAGGACGCACAGATACGCAGTATTTT
CDR3: CASSLGGLAGGRTDTQYF

J: TRBJ2-7
size: few
V: TRBV6-1
D: NA
DNA: TGTGCCAGCAGTGAAAGGGGCGGCAGAAACTACGAGCAGTACTTC
CDR3: CASSERGGRNYEQYF

J: TRBJ2-2
size: few
V: TRBV27
D: TRBD2
DNA: TGTGCCAGCAGGGCTAGCGGGAGAGTTCCCGGGGAGCTGTTTTTT
CDR3: CASRASGRVPGELFF

J: TRBJ2-7
size: NA
V: TRBV28
D: NA
DNA: TGTGCCAGCAGTCCCGGGACACACTCCTACGAGCAGTACTTC
CDR3: CASSPGTHSYEQYF

J: TRBJ2-3
size: NA
V: TRBV7-9
D: TRBD2
DNA: TGTGCCAGCAGCCAAGATCACGCGACTAGCTCTGATACGCAGTATTTT
CDR3: CASSQDHATSSDTQYF

J: TRBJ2-7
size: NA
V: TRBV6-5
D: NA
DNA: TGTGCCAGCAGTGAACTAAGGCTCGAGCAGTACTTC
CDR3: CASSELRLEQYF

J: TRBJ2-7
size: NA
V: TRBV19
D: TRBD1
DNA: TGTGCCAGTAGTGATCAGGACAGGGTCTACGAGCAGTACTTC
CDR3: CASSDQDRVYEQYF

J: TRBJ2-4
size: few
V: TRBV4-1
D: NA
DNA: TGCGCCAGCAGCCAAGAGGATTACTCCTTCAGGGGAAACATTCAGTACTTC
CDR3: CASSQEDYSFRGNIQYF

J: TRBJ2-2
size: NA
V: TRBV11-2
D: TRBD2
DNA: TGTGCCAGCAGCTTAGAAGGCGGGAGAAGCACCGGGGAGCTGTTTTTT
CDR3: CASSLEGGRSTGELFF

J: TRBJ1-2
size: few
V: TRBV2
D: NA
DNA: TGTGCCAGCTTTGGGCCCTCAGGTTATGGCTACACCTTC
CDR3: CASFGPSGYGYTF

J: TRBJ1-1
size: few
V: TRBV11-2
D: NA
DNA: TGTGCCAGCAGCTTGGAGAAGAATGAAGCTTTCTTT
CDR3: CASSLEKNEAFF

J: TRBJ2-6
size: NA
V: TRBV4-3
D: NA
DNA: TGCGCCAGCAGCCAAGAGTTTCCAGCTGGGGCCAACGTCCTGACTTTC
CDR3: CASSQEFPAGANVLTF

J: TRBJ1-3
size: few
V: TRBV9
D: NA
DNA: TGTGCCAGCAGCGCCGCAGGTGGAAACACCATATATTTT
CDR3: CASSAAGGNTIYF

J: TRBJ2-3
size: few
V: TRBV11-2
D: NA
DNA: TGTGCCAGCAGCTTAGGGATAGGGGCGAACACAGATACGCAGTATTTT
CDR3: CASSLGIGANTDTQYF

J: TRBJ1-5
size: NA
V: TRBV18
D: TRBD1
DNA: TGTGCCAGCTCACTTCAGGGGGGTCGCAATCAGCCCCAGCATTTT
CDR3: CASSLQGGRNQPQHF

J: TRBJ1-3
size: few
V: TRBV20-1
D: NA
DNA: TGCAGTGCTAGAGGCGAGGGCACCATATATTTT
CDR3: CSARGEGTIYF

J: TRBJ1-3
size: few
V: TRBV28
D: TRBD1
DNA: TGTGCCAGCAGTCCCGCCGGGACAGGGGTACTGAACACCATATATTTT
CDR3: CASSPAGTGVLNTIYF

J: TRBJ2-5
size: many
V: TRBV20-1
D: NA
DNA: TGCAGTGCCCTCTTGAGCGAGACCCAGTACTTC
CDR3: CSALLSETQYF

J: TRBJ2-7
size: few
V: TRBV28
D: TRBD1
DNA: TGTGCCACCGGTAGGTCGGGACAGGCCTCCTACGAGCAGTACTTC
CDR3: CATGRSGQASYEQYF

J: TRBJ2-5
size: many
V: TRBV28
D: NA
DNA: TGTGCCAGCAGACGAACTTCATCTCCCCTTTACTTC
CDR3: CASRRTSSPLYF

J: TRBJ2-5
size: few
V: TRBV27
D: NA
DNA: TGTGCCAGCAGAGCTTGGAGTGGGGGGCAAGAGACCCAGTACTTC
CDR3: CASRAWSGGQETQYF

J: TRBJ2-5
size: few
V: TRBV14
D: NA
DNA: TGTGCCAGCAGCCAAGCTCAGGGTTGGGAGACCCAGTACTTC
CDR3: CASSQAQGWETQYF

J: TRBJ2-1
size: NA
V: TRBV6-5
D: NA
DNA: TGTGCCAGCAGTTACCAAAACAATGAGCAGTTCTTC
CDR3: CASSYQNNEQFF

J: TRBJ2-1
size: many
V: TRBV28
D: TRBD2
DNA: TGTGCCAGCAGTCTGTTGACTAGCGGATACAATGAGCAGTTCTTC
CDR3: CASSLLTSGYNEQFF

J: TRBJ2-1
size: NA
V: TRBV15
D: TRBD1
DNA: TGTGCCACCAGCAACTCGAGGGGGACAGGGGACAATGAGCAGTTCTTC
CDR3: CATSNSRGTGDNEQFF

J: TRBJ2-5
size: few
V: TRBV7-6
D: TRBD2
DNA: TGTGCCAGCAGCTTAGGTTTTGCTAGCGGGAGGGCCAGCGTCGGGGAGACCCAGTACTTC
CDR3: CASSLGFASGRASVGETQYF

J: TRBJ2-7
size: NA
V: TRBV6-1
D: TRBD1
DNA: TGTGCCAGCAGGCGGACAGGGGCGACCTACGAGCAGTACTTC
CDR3: CASRRTGATYEQYF

J: TRBJ2-3
size: few
V: TRBV7-2
D: NA
DNA: TGTGCCAGCAGCTTACTTCCCTACACAGATACGCAGTATTTT
CDR3: CASSLLPYTDTQYF

J: TRBJ2-3
size: few
V: TRBV18
D: NA
DNA: TGTGCCAGCTCACCAGTCAGAAACACAGATACGCAGTATTTT
CDR3: CASSPVRNTDTQYF